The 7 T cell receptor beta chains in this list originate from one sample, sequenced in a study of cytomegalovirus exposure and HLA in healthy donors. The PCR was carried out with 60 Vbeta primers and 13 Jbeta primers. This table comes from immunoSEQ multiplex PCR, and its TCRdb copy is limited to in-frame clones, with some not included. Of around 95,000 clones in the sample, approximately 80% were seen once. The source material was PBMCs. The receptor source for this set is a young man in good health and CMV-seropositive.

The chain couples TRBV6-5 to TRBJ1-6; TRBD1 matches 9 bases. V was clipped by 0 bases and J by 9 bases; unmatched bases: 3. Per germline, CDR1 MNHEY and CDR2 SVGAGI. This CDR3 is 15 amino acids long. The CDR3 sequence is CASSYSRTGASPLHF. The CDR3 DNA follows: TGTGCCAGCAGTTACTCGAGGACAGGGGCTTCACCCCTCCACTTT.

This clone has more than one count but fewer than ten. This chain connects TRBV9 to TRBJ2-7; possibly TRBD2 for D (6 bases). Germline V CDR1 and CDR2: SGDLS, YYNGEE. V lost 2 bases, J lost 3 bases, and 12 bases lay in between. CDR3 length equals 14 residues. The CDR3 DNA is TGTGCCAGCAGCGTGGGAGGATCGGGCTACGAGCAGTACTTC. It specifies CASSVGGSGYEQYF.

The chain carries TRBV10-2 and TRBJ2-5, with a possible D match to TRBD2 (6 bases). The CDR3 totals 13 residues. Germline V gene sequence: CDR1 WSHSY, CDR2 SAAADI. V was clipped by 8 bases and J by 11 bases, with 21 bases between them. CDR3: CASHPRGLQEQYF. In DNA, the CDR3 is TGCGCCAGCCATCCTCGGGGACTCCAGGAGCAGTACTTC.

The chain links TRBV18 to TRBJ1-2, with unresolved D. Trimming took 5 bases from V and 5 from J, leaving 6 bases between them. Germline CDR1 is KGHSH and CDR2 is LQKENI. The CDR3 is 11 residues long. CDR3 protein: CASSADYGYTF. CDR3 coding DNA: TGTGCCAGCTCAGCGGATTATGGCTACACCTTC. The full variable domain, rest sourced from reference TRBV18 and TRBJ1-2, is NAGVMQNPRHLVRRRGQEARLRCSPMKGHSHVYWYRQLPEEGLKFMVYLQKENIIDESGMPKERFSAEFPKEGPSILRIQQVVRGDSAAYFCASSADYGYTFGSGTRLTVV.

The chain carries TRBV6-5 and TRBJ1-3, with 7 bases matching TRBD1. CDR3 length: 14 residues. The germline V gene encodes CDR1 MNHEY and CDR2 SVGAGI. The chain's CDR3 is CSSGGGASGNTIYF. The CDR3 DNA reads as TGTTCATCGGGAGGGGGCGCGTCTGGAAACACCATATATTTT.

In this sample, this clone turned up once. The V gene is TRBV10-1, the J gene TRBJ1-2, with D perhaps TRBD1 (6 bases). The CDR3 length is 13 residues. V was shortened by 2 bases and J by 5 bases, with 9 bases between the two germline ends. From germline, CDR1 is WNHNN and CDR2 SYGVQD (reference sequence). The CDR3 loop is CASSETGRYGYTF. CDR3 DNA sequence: TGCGCCAGCAGTGAGACAGGGCGGTATGGCTACACCTTC.

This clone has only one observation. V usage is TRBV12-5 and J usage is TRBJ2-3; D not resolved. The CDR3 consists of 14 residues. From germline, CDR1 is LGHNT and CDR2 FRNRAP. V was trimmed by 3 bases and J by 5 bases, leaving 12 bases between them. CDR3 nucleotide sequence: TGTGCTAGTGGTTTCTCGCAGGTTAGAGATACGCAGTATTTT. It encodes CASGFSQVRDTQYF.